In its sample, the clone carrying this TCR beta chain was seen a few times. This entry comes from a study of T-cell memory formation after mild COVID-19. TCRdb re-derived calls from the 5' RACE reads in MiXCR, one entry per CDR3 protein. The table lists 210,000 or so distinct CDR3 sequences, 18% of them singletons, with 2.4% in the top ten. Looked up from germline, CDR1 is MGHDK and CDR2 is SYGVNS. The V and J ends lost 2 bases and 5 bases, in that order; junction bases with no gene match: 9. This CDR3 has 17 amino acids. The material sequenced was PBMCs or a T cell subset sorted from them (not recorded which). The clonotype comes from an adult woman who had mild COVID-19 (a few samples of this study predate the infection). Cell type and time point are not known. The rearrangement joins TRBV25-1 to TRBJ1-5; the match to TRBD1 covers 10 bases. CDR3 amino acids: CASSEGWGTGEDQPQHF. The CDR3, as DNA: TGTGCCAGCAGTGAAGGTTGGGGGACAGGGGAAGATCAGCCCCAGCATTTT.